This T cell receptor beta chain came from a study of Graves' ophthalmopathy and Graves' hyperthyroidism (dated by TCRdb to 2016 to 2018). As for the study more broadly: Peripheral blood was collected at initial diagnosis, prior to any treatment. In about six hyperthyroidism patients, the T-cell repertoire of thyroid tissue was compared with the T-cell repertoire of blood. Once sampling was done, hyperthyroidism patients were given methimazole at a starting dose of 30 mg daily, while ophthalmopathy patients were given high-dose intravenous methylprednisolone. An independent validation cohort was composed of fewer than 20 hyperthyroidism patients and around 16 patients who later progressed from hyperthyroidism to ophthalmopathy. For training and testing, the roughly 93 patients in the discovery cohort were randomly divided in a 7:3 ratio. In total, approximately 140 blood samples were TCR-sequenced: 40 to 45 ophthalmopathy, approximately 80 hyperthyroidism and some 17 hyperthyroidism-to-ophthalmopathy patients. A discovery set of 100 patients (more than 40 ophthalmopathy, 55 to 65 stable hyperthyroidism) was enrolled to explore V-J signatures distinguishing ophthalmopathy from hyperthyroidism. The study used TCR beta repertoire signatures to distinguish Graves' ophthalmopathy from Graves' hyperthyroidism and to predict progression to ophthalmopathy.

V is shortened by 2 bases, J by 7 bases, and the region joining them spans 15 bases. Reading the germline V gene (reference sequence) gives CDR1 GTSNPN and CDR2 SVGIG. Including cysteine and phenylalanine, the CDR3 has 15 amino acids. The CDR3 DNA has 45 bases and is translated from base 1. The ophthalmopathy patients had moderately to severely active disease, with a Clinical Activity Score of 3 or higher, a NOSPECS grade of 4 or higher, and a disease duration of less than 3 months. Anyone with other autoimmune diseases, uncontrolled infections, pregnancy or lactation was excluded from the study. Diagnosis was based on clinical symptoms, serum thyroxine, TRAb, thyroid ultrasound and orbital computed tomography. Ficoll-Paque density gradient centrifugation was used to isolate PBMCs from approximately 10 ml of fresh peripheral blood. Total RNA was extracted using Trizol reagent, and RNA quality was checked on an Agilent 2100 Bioanalyzer.

Findings and caveats that apply to the study as a whole: In validation, the model predicted ophthalmopathy progression with more than 55% sensitivity and 72.22% specificity; about a dozen predicted patients were CT-confirmed with GO in a median of around 6.5 months. Sample size was not predetermined statistically, and investigators were not blinded to group allocation. Most expanded thyroid clonotypes with frequency above 0.001 were also detected in blood, suggesting blood repertoires may reflect the thyroid immune response. In cross-validation, the 13-signature model distinguished ophthalmopathy from stable hyperthyroidism with approximately 90% sensitivity and 81% to 82% specificity, while in the test set the corresponding values were roughly 80% and 75%.

This clonotype was observed at least ten times. Its cognate antigen has yet to be identified. No much larger clonotype is one base removed from it; base qualities were not supplied. For repertoire sequencing, the TCR beta CDR3 regions were amplified from RNA transcripts. The first round was an RT-PCR using HTBI primers with the Qiagen OneStep RT-PCR kit, and this first round was followed by a second-round multiplex PCR, then size selection and purification. The libraries underwent paired-end sequencing with 100 bp reads on an Illumina HiSeq2000. From the authors' description of their analysis: SOAPnuke was used to process the reads, throwing out any read that had adapters, had uncalled bases, had a mean Phred below 15, or lacked an exact constant-primer or identifier match. High-quality paired reads were merged with COPE v1.2.5. Each unique nucleotide sequence was defined as a clonotype, and clonotypes were aligned to IMGT TRB V, D and J references with MiTCR v1.1. Analysis was restricted to V-J combinations with a frequency above 0.0001, which covered 98% to 99.2% of repertoires. For each V-J combination, a TCR clonal expansion and chaos score was defined as F50 clonal expansion divided by the chaos observed in the TCRdist matrix. Features were reduced by Welch's t-statistics and random forest to around 13 V-J combinations, which fed a naive Bayes classifier. The Morisita-Horn index was used to measure how similar the thyroid and blood repertoires were. TCRdb trimmed public reads at Q25 via fastp, called clones via MiXCR and kept in-frame beta chains. For every CDR3 protein sequence, its rows merge into one entry that carries the most common genes and DNA. Here the V and J calls rest on TCRdb's processing, not on the authors' analysis. In this sample the table shows hundreds of thousands of distinct CDR3 sequences, about 15% of which occur a single time. Together, the top ten hold about a tenth of the sample.

Sequenced material: blood. This TCR was sampled from a woman younger than 45 with Graves' ophthalmopathy. Donor details come from another sample of the same person, matched by shared clones. This chain joins TRBV30 to TRBJ1-6; TRBD1 might be the D gene, on 5 matching bases. The base sequence is TGTGCCTGGAGTTCCGGGACGGGGGGGAATTCACCCCTCCACTTT. Translated, it gives CAWSSGTGGNSPLHF.